The next 15 T cell receptor beta chains were all read from a single sample in a study of graft-versus-host responses after intestinal transplantation. These receptors' targets are unknown. Libraries were prepared by immunoSEQ multiplex PCR; TCRdb keeps only in-frame clonotypes and omits some of them. The table has some 38,000 clones, 85% to 95% seen once. The sequencing used unstimulated CD8+ T cells sorted from spleen or lymph node cells, collected before transplant. These receptors were collected from a human donor who was the organ donor for an intestinal transplant.

With regard to this clone: This probably arose from a read error, given a far larger clone one base away. This same CDR3 is encoded by further DNA sequences in the sample. The chain couples TRBV5-1 to TRBJ2-1, with 7 bases that match TRBD2. CDR1 is SGHRS and CDR2 is YFSETQ in the germline V gene. The CDR3 has 14 residues. For the CDR3, the DNA is TGCGCCAGCAAAAAGGGAGGGAGTAACAATGAACAGTTCTTC. Translated, it gives CASKKGGSNNEQFF.

The CDR3 protein is CASSSREREVREKLFF. CDR3 in DNA: TGCGCCAGCAGCTCCAGGGAAAGGGAGGTTCGTGAAAAACTGTTTTTT. V and J are TRBV5-1 and TRBJ1-4, with D possibly matching TRBD1 (5 bases). Between the trimmed V and J ends, which lost 3 bases and 7 bases, there was a span of 19 bases. Looked up from germline, CDR1 is SGHRS and CDR2 is YFSETQ. There are 16 residues in the CDR3.

The chain combines TRBV9 with TRBJ2-1; 8 bases agree with TRBD2. The CDR3 consists of 14 residues. Germline V gene data show CDR1 as SGDLS and CDR2 as YYNGEE. V shed 2 bases and J 6 bases; nucleotides not matched to a gene: 4. The CDR3 sequence: CASSVAGTSNEQFF. In nucleotides, the CDR3 is TGTGCCAGCAGCGTGGCCGGGACTAGCAATGAGCAGTTCTTC.

The J gene is TRBJ1-6, the V gene TRBV5-4; TRBD1 might be the D (6 bases). V gave up 4 bases and J gave up 5 bases, with 7 bases separating them. This CDR3 comprises 13 residues. Germline CDR1 SGHNT, CDR2 YYREEE (reference sequence). The CDR3 nucleotides are TGTGCCAGCAGCCGGGACAATAATTCACCCCTCCACTTT. Amino acid sequence: CASSRDNNSPLHF.

This sequence joins TRBV27 and TRBJ2-7; TRBD2 matches 9 bases. CDR1 is MNHEY and CDR2 is SMNVEV in the germline V gene (reference sequence). J gave up 4 bases and V 5 bases, and 6 bases lay outside the gene matches. The CDR3 spans 14 residues. Here the CDR3 DNA reads TGTGCCAGCAGTCGACTAGCGGCCGGGTACGAGCAGTACTTC. Amino acids: CASSRLAAGYEQYF.

V and J are TRBV6-5 and TRBJ2-5; tentative D call: TRBD1 (6 bases). The J call could be wrong; TRBJ2-7 is a better fit for the DNA end. Germline CDR1 and CDR2: MNHEY and SVGAGI. The CDR3 has 15 residues. The CDR3 is CASSYSRGFPHEQYF. The CDR3 nucleotides read TGTGCCAGCAGTTACTCGAGGGGGTTTCCCCACGAGCAGTACTTC.

The gene calls are TRBV4-3 and TRBJ2-7; D might be TRBD2 (7 bases). The germline V gene encodes CDR1 LGHNA and CDR2 YSLEER. V was clipped by 0 bases and J by 2 bases, with 17 bases between them. CDR3 length: 17 residues. In DNA, the CDR3 is TGCGCCAGCAGCCAAGAACCCGGGGGGCCCTTAGCCTACGAGCAGTACTTC. It encodes CASSQEPGGPLAYEQYF.

This sequence joins TRBV6-5 and TRBJ2-2; TRBD2 matches 9 bases. The CDR3 runs to 14 residues. J was trimmed by 10 bases and V by 2 bases; bases with no gene match: 5. The germline V gene has CDR1 MNHEY and CDR2 SVGAGI. The CDR3: CASSYVSGSEELFF. CDR3 DNA sequence: TGTGCCAGCAGTTACGTTAGCGGGAGTGAGGAGCTGTTTTTT.

The chain couples TRBV15 to TRBJ2-1; D is perhaps TRBD2 (5 bases). V was cut by 0 bases and J by 5 bases, with 11 bases left in between. The germline V gene encodes CDR1 LNHNV and CDR2 YYDKDF (reference sequence). The CDR3 covers 15 residues. CDR3 residues: CATSREFEGDNEQFF. The CDR3 DNA sequence: TGTGCCACCAGCAGAGAGTTTGAGGGAGACAATGAGCAGTTCTTC.

The V call is TRBV4-1, the J call TRBJ1-1; TRBD1 matches 7 bases. The germline V gene has CDR1 MGHRA and CDR2 YSYEKL. The V gene end was trimmed by 2 bases and the J gene end by 5 bases; junction bases not matched to a gene: 8. The CDR3 loop spans 15 amino acids. As DNA, the CDR3 is TGCGCCAGCAGCCAAAACCCAACAGGGGTAACTGAAGCTTTCTTT. Translated: CASSQNPTGVTEAFF.

The rearrangement uses TRBV7-2 and TRBJ2-1, with unresolved D. The CDR3 runs 13 residues. The V end was cut by 3 bases, the J end by 4 bases, with 7 bases between. Germline CDR1 is SGHTA and CDR2 is FQGNSA. CDR3 nucleotides: TGTGCCAGCAGCTTGGGCCATTACAATGAGCAGTTCTTC. Amino acids: CASSLGHYNEQFF.

This clone was counted once. V gene TRBV19 combines with J gene TRBJ2-3; D assignment may be TRBD1 or TRBD2 (5 bases each). The CDR3 is 14 amino acids. Germline V gene data show CDR1 as LNHDA and CDR2 as SQIVND (reference sequence). V lost 6 bases, J lost 1 base, and 11 bases lay in between. Here the CDR3 DNA reads TGTGCCAGTAGACAGGATAGCGGCACAGATACGCAGTATTTT. Its protein product is CASRQDSGTDTQYF.

V and J are TRBV15 and TRBJ2-7; D is uncertain. Germline CDR1 LNHNV, CDR2 YYDKDF (reference sequence). Trimming left V 0 bases short and J 2 bases short, with 11 bases between. This CDR3 has 15 residues. The CDR3 loop is CATSREWTTTYEQYF. DNA for the CDR3: TGTGCCACCAGCAGAGAATGGACCACAACCTACGAGCAGTACTTC.

The chain joins TRBV18 to TRBJ2-3, with TRBD2 as a possible D gene (6 bases). The CDR3 length is 16 residues. The V and J ends lost 0 bases and 0 bases respectively, with 10 bases between them. Germline CDR1 and CDR2: KGHSH and LQKENI. The CDR3 bases are TGTGCCAGCTCACCACCGGAGCGGGCTAGCACAGATACGCAGTATTTT. Translated: CASSPPERASTDTQYF.

The chain employs TRBV5-1 and TRBJ2-2; 9 bases fit TRBD2. The CDR3 is made up of 14 amino acids. Per germline, CDR1 SGHRS and CDR2 YFSETQ. V trimming: 4 bases; J trimming: 6 bases; junction bases outside the gene matches: 4. The CDR3 region is CASSVTSGAGELFF. CDR3 nucleotides: TGCGCCAGCAGCGTGACTAGCGGCGCCGGGGAGCTGTTTTTT.